The clone carrying this T cell receptor beta chain was detected ten times or more. As yet, its antigen is unknown. The data stem from a study of Graves' ophthalmopathy and Graves' hyperthyroidism. General observations from the study: Sensitivity reached approximately 85% and specificity roughly 76% for a 13-signature model separating ophthalmopathy from stable hyperthyroidism. The model's prediction of ophthalmopathy progression had approximately 68% sensitivity and around 78% specificity.

Investigators amplified TCR beta CDR3 regions from RNA transcripts. Investigators did first-round RT-PCR with HTBI primers, then second-round multiplex PCR. Each CDR3 protein gets one entry after TCRdb re-called the multiplex PCR reads with MiXCR. Of about 740,000 distinct CDR3 sequences in the sample, 35% to 50% were seen once. Germline-derived CDR1 and CDR2 are SEHNR and FQNEAQ (reference sequence). Trimming took 5 bases from V and 7 from J; bases not matched to a gene: 9. This CDR3 comprises 15 residues. Each donor who had ophthalmopathy showed moderate-to-severe activity, a CAS of ≥3, a NOSPECS of ≥4, and a duration under 3 months.

The genes are TRBV7-9 and TRBJ1-2; 11 bases line up with TRBD1. The receptor was derived from an adult man with Graves' ophthalmopathy. The material sequenced was peripheral blood. The CDR3 coding sequence is TGTGCCAGCAGCACGGACAGGGGGCATATCTCTGGCTACACCTTC. It encodes CASSTDRGHISGYTF.